The present entry profiles one T cell receptor beta chain with its context. Its antigen has not been determined. Relative to the germline gene, one junction end is altered; a read error may explain this. All patients had node-negative disease on CT and PET/CT, and none had a history of other malignancies or prior chemotherapy or radiotherapy. At each of two time points, about 6 milliliters of peripheral venous blood were collected in EDTA tubes. Ficoll-Paque Plus density-gradient centrifugation was used to isolate PBMCs. Samples were stored at -80°C immediately after collection until analysis. The data originate from a study of prognosis after radiotherapy for stage I lung cancer (dated by TCRdb to the early 2020s). As for the study more broadly: Between April 2018 and 2019, 15 to 20 stage I NSCLC patients were enrolled in Nanjing, China. Several patients had oligometastatic NSCLC after their primary tumor was surgically resected, and fourteen patients had newly diagnosed primary stage I lung tumors. Ages in the cohort of 13 men and over 5 women ranged from roughly 53 to 84 years, with a median of 74. Squamous cell carcinoma histology was identified in seven patients, and adenocarcinoma histology was identified in twelve patients. Distant metastases were developed by four of the 19 patients after SBRT, at a median of around seven months, whereas no significant progression was observed in the other 15 patients. In every patient, SBRT was given without any concurrent therapy. The study sequenced roughly 40 blood samples from some 20 patients, one before and one after SBRT per patient. SBRT was delivered in 3 to 5 fractions with a biologically effective dose of at least 100 Gy, and image-guided IMRT or VMAT was used for delivery. Every patient was deemed medically inoperable, eleven to twelve because of comorbidities and six to eight because they refused surgery. Peripheral blood TCR beta repertoires were profiled in stage I NSCLC patients before and after stereotactic body radiotherapy, and the study then linked these repertoires to distant failure. Study-wide conclusions, independent of this receptor: Differences by metastasis status were reportedly seen in TRBV and TRBJ usage frequencies, involving two V genes at baseline and, after SBRT, eight to ten V genes and two J genes. The study was limited by its small cohort and short follow-up, and the findings require independent validation. After SBRT, the count of unique TCR clones dropped from a median of roughly 10,000 beforehand to 6,000 to 7,500 afterward (Wilcoxon paired P=0.011). Whether the expanded TCR clones were tumor-specific was not determined. All reported P values were unadjusted for multiple comparisons. Post-SBRT Shannon entropy and its change from baseline were lower in patients who developed distant metastases; baseline Shannon entropy was not associated with metastases.

The CDR3 sequence holds 15 residues, the cysteine and phenylalanine included. The retained sequence is limited to the CDR3, 45 bases, with the frame set at the first base. Looking up the germline V gene yields CDR1 SGHTA and CDR2 FQGNSA. The TCR beta CDR3 region was amplified from genomic DNA by two rounds of multiplex PCR. In the first PCR round, primers specific to each TRBV and TRBJ gene were used, and the primer sequences were filed in Chinese patent CN105087789A. Universal primers were used in the second PCR round. The Roche High Pure PCR Template Preparation Kit was used to extract genomic DNA from the frozen PBMCs. Paired-end sequencing with 151 bp reads was performed on the libraries using an Illumina HiSeq 3000. The study's own analysis went as follows. Raw reads lacking the multiplex PCR primer sequences were removed with CutAdapt. PEAR was used to merge high-quality paired reads into contigs. MiXCR assigned TRB V, D and J gene segments to each contig by aligning to reference sequences. To remove sequencing errors, CDR3 sequences were clustered according to base quality and sequence similarity. Shannon entropy normalized by the natural log of productive TCR sequence number was used as the measure of diversity. To get clonality, Shannon entropy was divided by the natural log of the number of unique clonotypes, and that result was subtracted from one. The Youden index of ROC curves was used to select progression-free survival cut-offs for repertoire metrics, and analyses were performed in R 3.5.3. Clones were called with MiXCR by TCRdb after fastp trimmed the public reads at Q25, and only in-frame beta chains were retained. CDR3 protein sequences are deduplicated, and each keeps its most common genes and DNA. The V and J calls here are based on TCRdb, not the publication. This sample is represented by roughly 23,000 distinct CDR3 sequences; less than 50% of them were singletons. 25% to 35% of the sample is taken by the ten largest.

The rearranged chain carries TRBV7-2 and TRBJ2-1; TRBD1 matches 7 bases in the middle. Source: PBMCs, taken before or after stereotactic body radiation therapy (not recorded which). This sequence originates from a donor older than 45 with non-small cell lung cancer. The bases read TGTGCCATCAGCTTGCGGCAGGGGGTCTACAATGAGCAGTTCTTC. This codes for CAISLRQGVYNEQFF.